Below, 16 T cell receptor beta chains from the same sample are listed, as sequenced in a study of blood T cell repertoires in COVID-19. Libraries were prepared by immunoSEQ multiplex PCR; TCRdb keeps only in-frame clonotypes and omits some of them. This sample has approximately 150,000 clones; around 87% occur once, and the top ten carry approximately 4%. Sequenced input: PBMCs or T cells enriched from blood (not recorded which). These receptors were obtained from a woman aged 40 to 50 who had been exposed to COVID-19.

The V and J genes are TRBV10-3 and TRBJ1-1, with D possibly being TRBD1 (6 bases). Germline V CDR1 and CDR2: ENHRY, SYGVKD. Deletions cut 7 bases from V and 4 bases from J, with 16 bases between. There are 14 residues in the CDR3. The CDR3 region has the DNA TGTGCCATCAAGCCCGAGGGAGGGGGCACTGAAGCTTTCTTT. Translated, it gives CAIKPEGGGTEAFF.

CDR3 loop: CASKTSYNSPLHF. In DNA, the CDR3 is TGTGCCAGCAAGACTTCCTATAATTCACCCCTCCACTTT. The V call is TRBV2, the J call TRBJ1-6, with D uncertain. Trimming removed 7 bases at V and 1 base at J, with 5 bases between. Germline CDR1 reads SNHLY; CDR2 reads FYNNEI. The length of the CDR3 is 13 residues.

The chain combines TRBV19 with TRBJ2-5; TRBD2 aligns across 12 bases. CDR3 length: 15 amino acids. CDR1 is LNHDA, CDR2 SQIVND, per germline (reference sequence). The V and J ends lost 7 bases and 3 bases, in that order; junction bases with no gene match: 6. This chain's CDR3 is CASKGLAGGEETQYF. The DNA for the CDR3 is TGTGCCAGTAAGGGGCTAGCGGGGGGGGAAGAGACCCAGTACTTC.

The chain combines TRBV29-1 with TRBJ1-1; 10 bases agree with TRBD1. Trimming took 3 bases from V and 1 from J; bases not matched to a gene: 11. Germline lookup yields CDR1 SQVTM and CDR2 ANQGSEA. This CDR3 has 17 residues. The CDR3 DNA sequence: TGCAGCGTTGATCCGGGGACAGGGGAGTGGACGAACACTGAAGCTTTCTTT. Translation gives CSVDPGTGEWTNTEAFF.

V and J are TRBV28 and TRBJ2-7; TRBD1 is a possible D gene (5 bases). CDR1 and CDR2 from the germline V gene are MDHEN and SYDVKM. The V gene lost 5 bases and the J gene lost 4 bases, with 12 bases spanning the gap. The CDR3 spans 13 residues. The CDR3 loop is CASSVGAEYEQYF. The CDR3 DNA sequence: TGTGCCAGCAGTGTAGGGGCGGAGTACGAGCAGTACTTC.

The genes are TRBV4-1 and TRBJ2-7; tentatively, D is TRBD2 (6 bases). Trimming took off 3 bases at V and 5 bases at J, with 14 bases between the two ends. Germline lookup yields CDR1 MGHRA and CDR2 YSYEKL. This CDR3 is built from 14 residues. Written as DNA, the CDR3 is TGCGCCAGCAGCCAGAGGCGGGGAGGTAACGAGCAGTACTTC. This sequence encodes CASSQRRGGNEQYF.

CDR3 in DNA: TGCAGTGCTCGCAGGGGTGGAAAACTGTTTTTT. Translating it yields CSARRGGKLFF. The rearrangement uses TRBV20-1 and TRBJ1-4, with D tentatively TRBD1 (6 bases). Germline V lookup: CDR1 DFQATT, CDR2 SNEGSKA (reference sequence). The CDR3 runs 11 residues. With 5 bases removed from V and 10 bases from J, the gap between germline ends came to 11 bases.

This clone has just a few counts. The genes are TRBV25-1 and TRBJ2-4; TRBD2 is a possible D gene (7 bases). From germline, CDR1 is MGHDK and CDR2 SYGVNS. CDR3 length: 14 residues. Trimming left V 4 bases short and J 8 bases short, with 15 bases between. This CDR3 is CASSGPKGGDIQYF. CDR3 nucleotides: TGTGCCAGCAGTGGGCCGAAGGGGGGGGACATTCAGTACTTC.

This sequence joins TRBV4-1 and TRBJ1-1; the D gene is possibly TRBD1 (6 bases). The V end was cut by 0 bases, the J end by 7 bases, with 9 bases between. The CDR3 covers 13 residues. Germline V gives CDR1 MGHRA, CDR2 YSYEKL. The chain's CDR3 is CASSQEEQGEAFF. CDR3 nucleotide sequence: TGCGCCAGCAGCCAAGAGGAACAGGGTGAAGCTTTCTTT.

The CDR3 here is CASSLGTEPSYEQYF. Written as DNA, the CDR3 is TGTGCCAGCAGCCTCGGGACAGAGCCTTCCTACGAGCAGTACTTC. V is TRBV5-4 and J is TRBJ2-7; 7 bases fit TRBD1. Germline V gene data show CDR1 as SGHNT and CDR2 as YYREEE (reference sequence). Germline trimming cut 4 bases from V and 1 base from J; bases unmatched to any gene: 8. CDR3 size: 15 residues.

The chain carries TRBV9 and TRBJ2-2, with a weak D call TRBD2 (6 bases). The CDR3 has 15 amino acids. The germline gives CDR1 SGDLS, CDR2 YYNGEE. V lost 2 bases to trimming and J lost 4 bases, with 12 bases between them. The CDR3 sequence: CASSVVGGLTGELFF. The CDR3 DNA is TGTGCCAGCAGCGTTGTGGGAGGACTCACCGGGGAGCTGTTTTTT.

The V gene is TRBV5-1, the J gene TRBJ2-2; 14 positions match TRBD2. CDR3 length equals 17 residues. Per the germline V gene, CDR1 is SGHRS and CDR2 is YFSETQ. V lost 3 bases to trimming and J lost 7 bases; unmatched junction nucleotides: 8. In DNA form, the CDR3 reads TGCGCCAGCAGCTCACCACCGGGACTAGCGGGGGTCGGGGAGCTGTTTTTT. As protein: CASSSPPGLAGVGELFF.

The chain joins TRBV9 to TRBJ2-3; tentatively, D is TRBD2 (5 bases). The CDR3 runs 14 residues. Trimming removed 0 bases at V and 0 bases at J, with 5 bases between. The germline V gene encodes CDR1 SGDLS and CDR2 YYNGEE. In DNA, the CDR3 is TGTGCCAGCAGCGTAGGGGAGAGCACAGATACGCAGTATTTT. Protein: CASSVGESTDTQYF.

This clone has more than one count but fewer than ten. The rearrangement uses TRBV6-1 and TRBJ2-3; 11 bases line up with TRBD2. V shed 3 bases, J shed 6 bases, and the junction held 5 bases outside the gene matches. The CDR3 totals 15 residues. Germline-derived CDR1 and CDR2 are MNHNS and SASEGT. The CDR3 coding sequence is TGTGCCAGCAGTGATAGCGGGAGGGCCGGGGATACGCAGTATTTT. Its translation: CASSDSGRAGDTQYF.

The chain has TRBV7-8 and TRBJ2-3, with 7 nucleotides matching TRBD2. Germline CDR1 and CDR2: SGHVS and FQNEAQ. The CDR3 extends over 15 amino acids. The junction had 5 bases not matched to a gene; V was cut back by 2 bases and J by 3 bases. Written as DNA, the CDR3 is TGTGCCAGCAGCTTACGCGGGAGTAGTACAGATACGCAGTATTTT. This gives the protein CASSLRGSSTDTQYF.

CDR3 sequence reads: CASSVATLNSPLHF. CDR3 coding DNA: TGTGCCAGCAGCGTAGCTACCCTCAATTCACCCCTCCACTTT. The gene calls are TRBV9 and TRBJ1-6; the D is unclear. The V end lost 0 bases, the J end lost 7 bases, and 8 bases lay between the germline ends. Germline V gives CDR1 SGDLS, CDR2 YYNGEE. This CDR3 is 14 amino acids long.